This TCR beta chain is drawn from a study of early stage breast cancer tumors. Looking at the study overall: ER+/PR+/HER2- status applied to about 70% of the 16 invasive breast tumors. Study-wide results and caveats: Tumors had roughly 2.4-fold higher T cell density and higher clonality than adjacent normal breast tissue. Functional markers like CD4, CD8 and FOXP3 were missed in bulk sequencing.

This clone was picked up a small number of times. Its cognate antigen is unknown. This CDR3 is built from 15 residues. J gave up 4 bases and V 6 bases, and 11 bases lay outside the gene matches. Germline-derived CDR1 and CDR2 are MNHNS and SASEGT. Each sample had two DNA replicates, about 0.47 ug blood or around 1.5 ug tissue. Repertoires were generated with immunoSEQ multiplex PCR, while TCRdb's copy carries only in-frame clones and drops some. Of tens of thousands of clones listed, roughly 50% are singletons. The rearrangement joins TRBV6-1 to TRBJ2-7; 8 bases are a match to TRBD1. Input material: breast tumor tissue. This clonotype was sampled from a person in their fifties with breast cancer. The CDR3 spells CASSVTGTGAYEQYF. The CDR3 DNA reads as TGTGCCAGCAGCGTCACCGGGACAGGCGCTTACGAGCAGTACTTC.